The sequence of this T cell receptor beta chain was determined in a study of siplizumab effects on memory and regulatory T cells. Regarding the study as a whole: Memory cells seemed less diverse than naive T cells, which seemed major alloresponse contributors. Among alloreactive clones, only a minor fraction mapped to unstimulated subsets.

A word on this clone: Its target is not known.

The data were produced by immunoSEQ multiplex PCR, yet TCRdb's version contains in-frame clones alone and is incomplete. The table lists some 63,000 clones, approximately 96% of them singletons, with around 0.093% in the top ten. The CDR3 spans 13 residues. Germline V gene lookup returns CDR1 SGDLS and CDR2 YYNGEE. Trimming left V 0 bases short and J 7 bases short, with 8 bases between. This rearrangement joins TRBV9 to TRBJ2-1, with D perhaps matching TRBD1 (6 bases). Specimen: naive CD8+ T cells sorted from blood. This receptor was obtained from a human donor in good health. The CDR3 reads CASSVGQGNEQFF. The CDR3 coding sequence is TGTGCCAGCAGCGTAGGGCAGGGGAATGAGCAGTTCTTC.